These 9 T cell receptor beta chains were all obtained from the same sample, sequenced in a study of blood T cell repertoires in COVID-19. TCRdb's table, derived via immunoSEQ multiplex PCR, lists solely in-frame clones and lacks some. The sample lists 400,000 to 550,000 clones, around nine tenths occurring once. The sample consisted of peripheral blood. These receptors were obtained from a woman aged 25 to 39 with acute or convalescent COVID-19.

The V and J genes are TRBV6-6 and TRBJ1-6; 11 nucleotides agree with TRBD1. The CDR3 has 15 residues. Losses at the gene ends were 7 bases for V and 10 bases for J; bases not matched to a gene: 9. Germline-derived CDR1 and CDR2 are MNHNY and SVGAGI (reference sequence). The chain's CDR3 is CASTGTGGLESPLHF. The CDR3 nucleotides are TGTGCCAGCACCGGGACAGGGGGATTGGAGTCACCCCTCCACTTT.

The chain recombines TRBV27 with TRBJ2-1; 11 positions match TRBD1. The CDR3 spans 15 residues. Trimming removed 7 bases from V and 6 bases from J; junction bases left unmatched: 8. Germline V lookup: CDR1 MNHEY, CDR2 SMNVEV (reference sequence). Here the CDR3 reads CASNLGTGGSNEQFF. The CDR3 DNA reads TGTGCCAGCAACTTGGGGACAGGGGGAAGCAATGAGCAGTTCTTC.

This chain's CDR3 is CASSPQNYGYTF. The CDR3, as DNA: TGTGCCAGCAGCCCACAGAACTATGGCTACACCTTC. The V call is TRBV14, the J call TRBJ1-2; D is uncertain. The CDR3 has 12 amino acids. Looked up from germline, CDR1 is SGHDN and CDR2 is FVKESK. The V end lost 4 bases, the J end lost 2 bases, and 5 bases lay between the germline ends.

This clone has a single count. This sequence joins TRBV15 and TRBJ1-5, with D maybe TRBD1 (5 bases). This CDR3 spans 15 amino acids. The V gene lost 0 bases and the J gene lost 5 bases, with 11 bases spanning the gap. Germline values: CDR1 LNHNV, CDR2 YYDKDF (reference sequence). The CDR3 coding sequence is TGTGCCACCAGCAGAGATGATAGGGGCGATCAGCCCCAGCATTTT. This codes for CATSRDDRGDQPQHF. Looking up the rest from reference TRBV15 and TRBJ1-5 gives the full variable domain: DAMVIQNPRYQVTQFGKPVTLSCSQTLNHNVMYWYQQKSSQAPKLLFHYYDKDFNNEADTPDNFQSRRPNTSFCFLDIRSPGLGDTAMYLCATSRDDRGDQPQHFGDGTRLSIL.

The chain has TRBV7-3 and TRBJ2-6; weak D call: TRBD2 (5 bases). The CDR3 extends over 14 amino acids. CDR1 and CDR2 from the germline V gene are SGHTA and FQGTGA. With 7 bases removed from V and 4 bases from J, the gap between germline ends came to 11 bases. The CDR3 protein is CASTPTGGANVLTF. For the CDR3, the DNA is TGTGCCAGCACCCCCACGGGGGGGGCCAACGTCCTGACTTTC.

The chain has TRBV28 and TRBJ2-7; maybe TRBD2 (5 bases). Germline CDR1 reads MDHEN; CDR2 reads SYDVKM. The V end lost 5 bases, the J end lost 1 base, and 12 bases lay between the germline ends. CDR3 size: 14 residues. CDR3 coding DNA: TGTGCCAGCAGTCTACAGACGGGGTCCTACGAGCAGTACTTC. This encodes CASSLQTGSYEQYF.

The rearrangement links TRBV4-1 to TRBJ2-2; the D is unclear. Germline-derived CDR1 and CDR2 are MGHRA and YSYEKL. This CDR3 spans 15 amino acids. Trimming removed 2 bases from V and 3 bases from J, with 10 bases in between. The CDR3 DNA reads as TGCGCCAGCAGCCAACCCCGTTTTGACACCGGGGAGCTGTTTTTT. This codes for CASSQPRFDTGELFF.

The genes are TRBV5-1 and TRBJ1-3; unclear D gene. CDR1 is SGHRS, CDR2 YFSETQ, per germline. V was shortened by 0 bases and J by 0 bases, with 7 bases between the two germline ends. The CDR3 length is 15 residues. The CDR3 loop is CASSLDNNSGNTIYF. CDR3 nucleotides: TGCGCCAGCAGCTTGGATAACAACTCTGGAAACACCATATATTTT.

The chain combines TRBV3-1 (or the pseudogene TRBV3-2) with TRBJ1-3, with D possibly being TRBD1 (5 bases). In germline, CDR1 is LGHDT, CDR2 YNNKEL (reference sequence). V gave up 2 bases and J gave up 0 bases, with 8 bases separating them. This CDR3 has 15 amino acids. The CDR3 DNA reads as TGTGCCAGCAGCCAACAGGGATTCTCTGGAAACACCATATATTTT. Residues: CASSQQGFSGNTIYF.